This TCR beta chain was obtained from a study of beta chain features in type 1 diabetes. Study-wide points: Patients with type 1 diabetes showed fewer VDJ junction insertions and more deletions. Moderate yet significant TCRB CDR3 shortening was seen in Type 1 diabetes patients in all four CD4+ subsets.

With respect to this clone: Its antigen is currently unknown.

Germline V gives CDR1 WNHNN, CDR2 SYGVQD (reference sequence). The germline V and J ends were trimmed by 2 bases and 6 bases, with 13 bases remaining between them. There are 15 residues in the CDR3. The authors reverse transcribed all of the isolated RNA, so sequencing captured expressed TCRB transcripts. TCRdb keeps only in-frame clones here, not all; method: immunoSEQ multiplex PCR. Here the sample spans about 660,000 clones, more than 12% being singletons. The material sequenced was naive CD4+ T cells from blood. The V gene is TRBV10-1, the J gene TRBJ2-2; D gene unclear. This TCR came from a man aged 18 to 30 with type 1 diabetes. CDR3 nucleotide sequence: TGCGCCAGCAGTGAGGAGTCGGAATCGGCCGGGGAGCTGTTTTTT. The encoded protein is CASSEESESAGELFF.